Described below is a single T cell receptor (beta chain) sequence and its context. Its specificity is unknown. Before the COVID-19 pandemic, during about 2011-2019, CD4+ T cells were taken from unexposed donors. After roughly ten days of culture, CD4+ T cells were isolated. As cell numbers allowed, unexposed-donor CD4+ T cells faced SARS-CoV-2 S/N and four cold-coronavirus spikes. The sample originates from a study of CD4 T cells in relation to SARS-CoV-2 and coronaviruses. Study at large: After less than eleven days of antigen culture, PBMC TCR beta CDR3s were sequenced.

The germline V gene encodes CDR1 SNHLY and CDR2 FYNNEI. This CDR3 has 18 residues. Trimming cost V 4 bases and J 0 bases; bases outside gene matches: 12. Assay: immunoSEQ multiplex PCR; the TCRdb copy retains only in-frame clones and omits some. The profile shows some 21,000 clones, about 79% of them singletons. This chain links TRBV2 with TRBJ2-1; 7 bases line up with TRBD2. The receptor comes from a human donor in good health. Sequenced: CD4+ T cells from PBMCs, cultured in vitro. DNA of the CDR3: TGTGCCAGCAGTGGGGCTAGCGGCCCGACCCGCTCCTACAATGAGCAGTTCTTC. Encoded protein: CASSGASGPTRSYNEQFF. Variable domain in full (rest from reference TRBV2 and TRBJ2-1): EPEVTQTPSHQVTQMGQEVILRCVPISNHLYFYWYRQILGQKVEFLVSFYNNEISEKSEIFDDQFSVERPDGSNFTLKIRSTKLEDSAMYFCASSGASGPTRSYNEQFFGPGTRLTVL.